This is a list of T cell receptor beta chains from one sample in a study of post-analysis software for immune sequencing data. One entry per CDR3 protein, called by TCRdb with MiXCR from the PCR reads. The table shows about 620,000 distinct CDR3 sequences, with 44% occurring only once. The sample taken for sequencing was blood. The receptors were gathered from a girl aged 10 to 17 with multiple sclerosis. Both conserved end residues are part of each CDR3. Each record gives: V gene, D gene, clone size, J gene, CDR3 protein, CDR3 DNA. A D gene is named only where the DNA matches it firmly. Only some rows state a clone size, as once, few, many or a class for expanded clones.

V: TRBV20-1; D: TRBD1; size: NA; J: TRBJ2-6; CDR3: CSASTGTGAGANVLTF; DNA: TGCAGTGCTAGCACTGGGACAGGGGCCGGGGCCAACGTCCTGACTTTC
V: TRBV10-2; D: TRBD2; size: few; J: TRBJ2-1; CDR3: CASRGGLAKNEQFF; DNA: TGCGCCAGCAGGGGGGGACTAGCGAAGAATGAGCAGTTCTTC
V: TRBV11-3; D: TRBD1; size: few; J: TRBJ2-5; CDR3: CASRGQAETQYF; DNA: TGTGCCAGCAGGGGACAGGCGGAGACCCAGTACTTC
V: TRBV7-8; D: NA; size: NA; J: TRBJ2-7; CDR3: CASSPLVEGYEQYF; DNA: TGTGCCAGCAGCCCCCTGGTGGAGGGCTACGAGCAGTACTTC
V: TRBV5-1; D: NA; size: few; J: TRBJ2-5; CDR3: CASSLAILETQYF; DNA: TGCGCCAGCAGCTTGGCGATTTTAGAGACCCAGTACTTC
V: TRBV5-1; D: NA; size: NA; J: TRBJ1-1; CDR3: CASSVSTDPGGTEAFF; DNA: TGCGCCAGCAGCGTTTCCACCGACCCAGGAGGCACTGAAGCTTTCTTT
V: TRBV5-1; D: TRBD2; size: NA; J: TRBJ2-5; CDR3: CASSLDLAGSGTQYF; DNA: TGCGCCAGCAGCTTGGACCTAGCGGGCTCAGGGACCCAGTACTTC
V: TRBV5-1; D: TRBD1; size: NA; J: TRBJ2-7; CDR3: CASSSTRQGGSYEQYF; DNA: TGCGCCAGCAGCTCGACCCGACAGGGGGGCTCCTACGAGCAGTACTTC
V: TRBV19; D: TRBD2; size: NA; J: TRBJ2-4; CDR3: CASSRGGQLINIQYF; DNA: TGTGCCAGTAGTAGGGGAGGGCAGCTTATAAACATTCAGTACTTC
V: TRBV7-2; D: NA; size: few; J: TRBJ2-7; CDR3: CASSLEEQDYEQYF; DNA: TGTGCCAGCAGCTTAGAAGAACAAGACTACGAGCAGTACTTC
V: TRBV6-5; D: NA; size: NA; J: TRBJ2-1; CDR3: CASSYRQEQFF; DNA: TGTGCCAGCAGTTATCGGCAGGAGCAGTTCTTC
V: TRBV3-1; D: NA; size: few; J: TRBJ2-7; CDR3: CASSQGYRNIFEQYF; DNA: TGTGCCAGCAGCCAAGGTTACAGGAATATCTTCGAGCAGTACTTC
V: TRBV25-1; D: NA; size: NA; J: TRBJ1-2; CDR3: CASRTGSDGYTF; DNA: TGTGCCAGCAGAACAGGTTCGGATGGCTACACCTTC
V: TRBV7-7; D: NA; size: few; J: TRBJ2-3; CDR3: CASSLMPDTQYF; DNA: TGTGCTAGCAGCTTAATGCCAGATACGCAGTATTTT
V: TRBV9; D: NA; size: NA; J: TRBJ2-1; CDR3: CASSSLGGTYNEQFF; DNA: TGTGCCAGCAGCTCACTGGGGGGCACGTACAATGAGCAGTTCTTC
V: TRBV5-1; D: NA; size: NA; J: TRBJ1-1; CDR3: CASSLMTDSTEAFF; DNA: TGCGCCAGCAGCTTGATGACAGACTCCACTGAAGCTTTCTTT
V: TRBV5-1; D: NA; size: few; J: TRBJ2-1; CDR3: CASSSEQGGFGNEQFF; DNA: TGCGCCAGCAGCTCGGAACAGGGAGGGTTTGGGAATGAGCAGTTCTTC
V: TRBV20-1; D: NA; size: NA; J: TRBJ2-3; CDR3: CSARGHSTDTQYF; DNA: TGCAGTGCTAGGGGGCACAGCACAGATACGCAGTATTTT
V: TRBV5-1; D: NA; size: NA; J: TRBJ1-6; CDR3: CASSSRDFNNSPLHF; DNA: TGCGCCAGCAGCTCAAGGGACTTCAATAATTCACCCCTCCACTTT
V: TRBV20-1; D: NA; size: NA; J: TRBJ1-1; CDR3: CSARESGNTEAFF; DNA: TGCAGTGCTAGAGAATCCGGGAACACTGAAGCTTTCTTT
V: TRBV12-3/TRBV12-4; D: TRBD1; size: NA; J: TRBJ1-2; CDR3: CASRHSGQGGGYTF; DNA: TGTGCCAGCAGACATTCGGGACAGGGAGGTGGCTACACCTTC
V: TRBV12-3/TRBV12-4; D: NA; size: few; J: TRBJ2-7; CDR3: CASSYRDLSYEQYF; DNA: TGTGCCAGCAGTTACAGGGACCTCTCCTACGAGCAGTACTTC
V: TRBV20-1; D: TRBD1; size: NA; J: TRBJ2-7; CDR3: CSASRQGVAYEQYF; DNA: TGCAGTGCTAGTCGACAGGGGGTTGCCTACGAGCAGTACTTC
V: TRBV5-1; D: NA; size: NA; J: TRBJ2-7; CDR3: CASSLEGKSYEQYF; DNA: TGCGCCAGCAGCTTGGAGGGCAAATCCTACGAGCAGTACTTC
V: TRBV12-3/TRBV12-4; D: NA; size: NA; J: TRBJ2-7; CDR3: CASSLAGTQDSYEQYF; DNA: TGTGCCAGCAGTTTAGCCGGGACCCAGGACTCCTACGAGCAGTACTTC
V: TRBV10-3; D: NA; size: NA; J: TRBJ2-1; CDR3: CATAANEQFF; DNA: TGTGCCACCGCGGCGAATGAGCAGTTCTTC
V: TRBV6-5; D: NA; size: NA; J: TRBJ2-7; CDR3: CASSYSKCGSYEQYF; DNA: TGTGCCAGCAGTTACTCGAAGTGTGGCTCCTACGAGCAGTACTTC
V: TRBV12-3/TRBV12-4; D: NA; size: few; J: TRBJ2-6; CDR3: CASLMSGNSGANVLTF; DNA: TGTGCCAGCCTCATGTCCGGCAATTCTGGGGCCAACGTCCTGACTTTC
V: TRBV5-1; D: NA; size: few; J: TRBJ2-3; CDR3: CASSLGRGRAADTQYF; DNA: TGCGCCAGCAGCTTGGGCAGAGGTCGGGCGGCAGATACGCAGTATTTT
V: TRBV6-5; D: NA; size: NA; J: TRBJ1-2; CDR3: CASSYARAIVNYGYTF; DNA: TGTGCCAGCAGTTACGCGCGGGCCATCGTGAACTATGGCTACACCTTC
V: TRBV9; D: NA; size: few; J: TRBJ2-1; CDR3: CASSPRLMRESYNEQFF; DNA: TGTGCCAGCAGTCCCCGGTTGATGAGGGAGTCCTACAATGAGCAGTTCTTC
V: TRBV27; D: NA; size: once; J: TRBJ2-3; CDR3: CASSPYYTDTQYF; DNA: TGTGCCAGCAGTCCCTACTACACAGATACGCAGTATTTT
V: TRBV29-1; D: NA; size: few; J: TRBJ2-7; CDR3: CSVSGRLSYEQYF; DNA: TGCAGCGTTTCAGGCAGGCTCTCCTACGAGCAGTACTTC